This TCR beta chain derives from a study of blood T cell repertoires in COVID-19. Study as a whole: PBMCs, B-cell-depleted T cells, or T cells were the source of the cDNA or gDNA that made up the material.

TCRdb keeps only in-frame clones here, not all; method: immunoSEQ multiplex PCR. This sample yields 65,000 to 90,000 clones, of which about 85% are seen a single time; around 3% belongs to the top ten. The TCR originated in a woman in her fifties or sixties with active or convalescent COVID-19. Sequencing was performed on peripheral blood.

The CDR3 is CASSFTSGVNEQFF. Here the CDR3 DNA reads TGTGCCAGCAGCTTTACTAGCGGGGTCAATGAGCAGTTCTTC. The gene calls are TRBV13 and TRBJ2-1; 10 bases line up with TRBD2. CDR3 length: 14 amino acids. Germline V gives CDR1 PRHDT, CDR2 FYEKMQ (reference sequence). Unmatched junction bases numbered 2, after V lost 3 bases and J lost 6 bases.